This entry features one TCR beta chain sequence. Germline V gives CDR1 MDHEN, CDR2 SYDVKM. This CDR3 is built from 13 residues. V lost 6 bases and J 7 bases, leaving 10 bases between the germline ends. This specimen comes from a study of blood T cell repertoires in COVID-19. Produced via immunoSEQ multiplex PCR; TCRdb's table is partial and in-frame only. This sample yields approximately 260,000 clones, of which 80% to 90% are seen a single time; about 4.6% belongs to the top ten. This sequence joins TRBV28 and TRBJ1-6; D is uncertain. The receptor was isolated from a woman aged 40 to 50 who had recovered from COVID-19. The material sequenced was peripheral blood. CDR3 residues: CASRGTENSPLHF. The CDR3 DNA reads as TGTGCCAGCAGGGGCACTGAAAATTCACCCCTCCACTTT.